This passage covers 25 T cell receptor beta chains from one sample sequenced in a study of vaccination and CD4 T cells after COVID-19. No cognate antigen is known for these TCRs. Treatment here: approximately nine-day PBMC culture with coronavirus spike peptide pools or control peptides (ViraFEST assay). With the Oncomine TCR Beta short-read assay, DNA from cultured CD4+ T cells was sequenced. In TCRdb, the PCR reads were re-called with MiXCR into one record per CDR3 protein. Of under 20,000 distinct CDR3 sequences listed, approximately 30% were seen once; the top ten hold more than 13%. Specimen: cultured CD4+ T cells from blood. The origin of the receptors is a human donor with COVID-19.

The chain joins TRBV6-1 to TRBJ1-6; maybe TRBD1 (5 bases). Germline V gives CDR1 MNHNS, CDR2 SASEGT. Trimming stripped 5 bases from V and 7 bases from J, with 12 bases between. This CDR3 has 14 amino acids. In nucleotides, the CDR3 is TGTGCCAGCAGTCAGAGGGGTTTGAATTCACCCCTCCACTTT. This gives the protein CASSQRGLNSPLHF.

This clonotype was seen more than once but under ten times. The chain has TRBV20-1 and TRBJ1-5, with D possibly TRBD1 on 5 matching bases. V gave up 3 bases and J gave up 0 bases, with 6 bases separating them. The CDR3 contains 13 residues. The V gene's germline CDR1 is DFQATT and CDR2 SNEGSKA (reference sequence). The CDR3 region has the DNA TGCAGTGCTAGGGGGCATAGCAATCAGCCCCAGCATTTT. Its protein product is CSARGHSNQPQHF.

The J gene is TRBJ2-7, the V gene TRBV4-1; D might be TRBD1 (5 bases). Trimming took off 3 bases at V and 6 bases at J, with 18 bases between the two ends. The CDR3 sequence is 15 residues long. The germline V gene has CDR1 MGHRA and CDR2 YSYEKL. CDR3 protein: CASSQQSGKSSEQYF. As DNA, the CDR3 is TGCGCCAGCAGCCAGCAGTCAGGGAAAAGCTCCGAGCAGTACTTC.

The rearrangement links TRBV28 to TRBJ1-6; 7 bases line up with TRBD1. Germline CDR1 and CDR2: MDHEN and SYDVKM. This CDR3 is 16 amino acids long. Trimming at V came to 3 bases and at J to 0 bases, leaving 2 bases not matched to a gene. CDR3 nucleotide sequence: TGTGCCAGCAGTTTGACAGGGAGCTCCTATAATTCACCCCTCCACTTT. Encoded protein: CASSLTGSSYNSPLHF.

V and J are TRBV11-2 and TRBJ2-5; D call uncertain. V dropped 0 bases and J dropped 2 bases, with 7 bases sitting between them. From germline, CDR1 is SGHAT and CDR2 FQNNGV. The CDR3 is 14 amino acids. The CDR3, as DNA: TGTGCCAGCAGCTTAGAACAGCCACAAGAGACCCAGTACTTC. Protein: CASSLEQPQETQYF. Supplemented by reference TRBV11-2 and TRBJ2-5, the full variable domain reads EAGVAQSPRYKIIEKRQSVAFWCNPISGHATLYWYQQILGQGPKLLIQFQNNGVVDDSQLPKDRFSAERLKGVDSTLKIQPAKLEDSAVYLCASSLEQPQETQYFGPGTRLLVL.

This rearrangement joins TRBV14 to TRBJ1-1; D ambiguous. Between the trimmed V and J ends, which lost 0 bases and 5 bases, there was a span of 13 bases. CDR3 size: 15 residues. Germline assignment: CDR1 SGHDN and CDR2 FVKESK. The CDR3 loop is CASSQESALLTEAFF. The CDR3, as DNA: TGTGCCAGCAGCCAAGAAAGTGCCCTACTGACTGAAGCTTTCTTT.

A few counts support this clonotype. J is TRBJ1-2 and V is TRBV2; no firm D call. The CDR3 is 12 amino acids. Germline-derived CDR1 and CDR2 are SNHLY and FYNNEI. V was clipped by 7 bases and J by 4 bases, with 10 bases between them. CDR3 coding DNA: TGTGCCAGCACGGAGGGAACCTATGGCTACACCTTC. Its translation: CASTEGTYGYTF. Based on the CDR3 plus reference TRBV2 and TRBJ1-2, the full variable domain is EPEVTQTPSHQVTQMGQEVILRCVPISNHLYFYWYRQILGQKVEFLVSFYNNEISEKSEIFDDQFSVERPDGSNFTLKIRSTKLEDSAMYFCASTEGTYGYTFGSGTRLTVV.

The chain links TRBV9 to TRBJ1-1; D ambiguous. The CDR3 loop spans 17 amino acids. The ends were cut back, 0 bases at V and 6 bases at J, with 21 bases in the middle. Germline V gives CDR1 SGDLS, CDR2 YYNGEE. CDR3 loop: CASSVAIPSTRPAEAFF. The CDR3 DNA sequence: TGTGCCAGCAGCGTAGCCATCCCTTCGACCCGACCGGCTGAAGCTTTCTTT.

The CDR3 sequence: CASSVAGTGGANTEAFF. The CDR3 DNA sequence: TGCGCCAGCAGCGTCGCCGGGACAGGGGGCGCAAACACTGAAGCTTTCTTT. The gene calls are TRBV5-1 and TRBJ1-1; 12 positions agree with TRBD1. The J segment lost 2 bases and the V segment lost 4 bases, leaving 9 bases of the junction unmatched. Germline CDR1 SGHRS, CDR2 YFSETQ. The CDR3 is 17 amino acids.

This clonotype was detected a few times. The CDR3 here is CAWSVGGVEKLFF. CDR3 in DNA: TGTGCCTGGAGTGTAGGGGGAGTTGAAAAACTGTTTTTT. The rearrangement uses TRBV30 and TRBJ1-4, with TRBD1 as a possible D gene (6 bases). Deletions cut 0 bases from V and 7 bases from J, with 9 bases between. The CDR3 contains 13 residues. The germline V gene encodes CDR1 GTSNPN and CDR2 SVGIG (reference sequence).

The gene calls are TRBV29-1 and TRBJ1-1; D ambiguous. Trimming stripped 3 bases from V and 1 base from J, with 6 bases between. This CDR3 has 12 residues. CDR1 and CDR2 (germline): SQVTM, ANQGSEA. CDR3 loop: CSVDVQNTEAFF. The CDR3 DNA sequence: TGCAGCGTTGACGTGCAGAACACTGAAGCTTTCTTT. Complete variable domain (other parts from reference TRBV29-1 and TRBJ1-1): SAVISQKPSRDICQRGTSLTIQCQVDSQVTMMFWYRQQPGQSLTLIATANQGSEATYESGFVIDKFPISRPNLTFSTLTVSNMSPEDSSIYLCSVDVQNTEAFFGQGTRLTVV.

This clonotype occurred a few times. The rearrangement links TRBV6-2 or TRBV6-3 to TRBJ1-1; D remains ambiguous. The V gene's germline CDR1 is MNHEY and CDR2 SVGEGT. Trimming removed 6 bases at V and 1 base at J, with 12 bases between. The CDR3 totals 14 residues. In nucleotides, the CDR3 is TGTGCCAGCAGCCACATACACGGGAACACTGAAGCTTTCTTT. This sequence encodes CASSHIHGNTEAFF.

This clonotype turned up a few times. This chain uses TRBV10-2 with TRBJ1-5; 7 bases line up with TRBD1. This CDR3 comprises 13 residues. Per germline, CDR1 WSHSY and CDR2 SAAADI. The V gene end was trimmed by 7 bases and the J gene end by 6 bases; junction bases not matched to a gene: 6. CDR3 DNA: TGCGCCAGCACACAGGGGTTTACTCAGCCCCAGCATTTT. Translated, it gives CASTQGFTQPQHF.

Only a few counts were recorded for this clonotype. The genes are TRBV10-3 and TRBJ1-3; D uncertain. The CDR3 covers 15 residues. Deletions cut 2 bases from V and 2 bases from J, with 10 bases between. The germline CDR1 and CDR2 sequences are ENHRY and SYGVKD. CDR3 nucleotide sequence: TGTGCCATCAGTGAGCGGGGATCGGCTGGAAACACCATATATTTT. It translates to CAISERGSAGNTIYF.

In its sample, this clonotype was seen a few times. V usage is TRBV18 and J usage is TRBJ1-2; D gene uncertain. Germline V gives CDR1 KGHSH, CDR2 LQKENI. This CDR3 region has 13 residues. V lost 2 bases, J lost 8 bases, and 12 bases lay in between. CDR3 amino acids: CASSPIGPEGYTF. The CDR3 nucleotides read TGTGCCAGCTCACCAATTGGGCCTGAAGGCTACACCTTC.

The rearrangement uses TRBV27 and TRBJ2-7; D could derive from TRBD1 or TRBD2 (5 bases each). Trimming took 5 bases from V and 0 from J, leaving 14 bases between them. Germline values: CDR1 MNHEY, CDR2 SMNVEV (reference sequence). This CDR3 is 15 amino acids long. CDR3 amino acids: CASSRTGTNSYEQYF. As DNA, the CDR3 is TGTGCCAGCAGTAGAACCGGGACGAACTCCTACGAGCAGTACTTC.

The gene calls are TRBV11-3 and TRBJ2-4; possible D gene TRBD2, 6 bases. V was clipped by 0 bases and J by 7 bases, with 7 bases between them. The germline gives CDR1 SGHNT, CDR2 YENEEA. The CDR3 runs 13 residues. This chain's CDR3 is CASSLEGRNIQYF. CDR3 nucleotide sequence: TGTGCCAGCAGCTTAGAGGGGAGGAACATTCAGTACTTC.

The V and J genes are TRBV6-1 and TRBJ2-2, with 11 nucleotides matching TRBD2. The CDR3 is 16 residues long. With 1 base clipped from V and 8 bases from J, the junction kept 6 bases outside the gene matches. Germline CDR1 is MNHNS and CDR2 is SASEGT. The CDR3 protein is CASSEGSGGAIGELFF. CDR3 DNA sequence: TGTGCCAGCAGTGAAGGTAGCGGGGGGGCCATAGGGGAGCTGTTTTTT.

The CDR3 loop is CASRRVGAITEAFF. CDR3 DNA sequence: TGTGCCAGCAGACGGGTGGGGGCGATCACTGAAGCTTTCTTT. The chain recombines TRBV28 with TRBJ1-1; weak D call: TRBD1 (6 bases). The CDR3 extends over 14 amino acids. CDR1 and CDR2 from the germline V gene are MDHEN and SYDVKM. Trimming cost V 6 bases and J 4 bases, with 15 bases left between them.

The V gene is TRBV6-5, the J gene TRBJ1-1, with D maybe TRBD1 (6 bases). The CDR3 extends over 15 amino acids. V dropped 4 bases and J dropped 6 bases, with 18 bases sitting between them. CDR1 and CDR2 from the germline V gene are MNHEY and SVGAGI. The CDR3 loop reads CASSSTDRRGAEAFF. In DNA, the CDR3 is TGTGCCAGCAGTTCTACCGACAGGAGGGGAGCTGAAGCTTTCTTT.

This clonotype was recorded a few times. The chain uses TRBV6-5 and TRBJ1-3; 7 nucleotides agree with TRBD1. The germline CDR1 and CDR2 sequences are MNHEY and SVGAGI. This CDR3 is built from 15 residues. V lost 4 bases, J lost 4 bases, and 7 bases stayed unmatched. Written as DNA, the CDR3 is TGTGCCAGCAGTTTACAACAGGGGATCGGAAACACCATATATTTT. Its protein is CASSLQQGIGNTIYF.

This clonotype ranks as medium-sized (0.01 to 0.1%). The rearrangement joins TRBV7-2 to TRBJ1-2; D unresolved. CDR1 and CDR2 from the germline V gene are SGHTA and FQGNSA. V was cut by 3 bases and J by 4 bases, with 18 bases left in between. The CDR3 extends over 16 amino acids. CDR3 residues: CASSFDGGQPLYGYTF. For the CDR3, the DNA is TGTGCCAGCAGCTTTGATGGCGGCCAGCCTCTCTATGGCTACACCTTC.

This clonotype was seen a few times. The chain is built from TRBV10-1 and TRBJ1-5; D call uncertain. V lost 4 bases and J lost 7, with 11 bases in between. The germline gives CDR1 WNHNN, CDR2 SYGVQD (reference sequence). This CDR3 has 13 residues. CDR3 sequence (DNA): TGCGCCAGCAGTGTTGGGTTGGGGCAGCCCCAGCATTTT. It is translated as CASSVGLGQPQHF.

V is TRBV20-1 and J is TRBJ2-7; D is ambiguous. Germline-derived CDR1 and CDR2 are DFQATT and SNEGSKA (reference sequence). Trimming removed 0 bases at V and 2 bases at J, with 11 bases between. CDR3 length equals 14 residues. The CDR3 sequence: CSARDVRPTYEQYF. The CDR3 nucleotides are TGCAGTGCTAGAGATGTGAGGCCCACCTACGAGCAGTACTTC.

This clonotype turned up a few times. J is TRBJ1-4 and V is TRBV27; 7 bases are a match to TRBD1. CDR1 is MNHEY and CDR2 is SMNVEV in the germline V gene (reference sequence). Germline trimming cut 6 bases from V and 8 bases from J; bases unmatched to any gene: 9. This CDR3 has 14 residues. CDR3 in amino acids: CASSPRQGGEKLFF. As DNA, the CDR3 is TGTGCCAGCAGCCCCAGACAGGGTGGCGAAAAACTGTTTTTT.